The clone carrying this T cell receptor (beta chain) was seen at least ten times. What it recognizes is unknown. This specimen comes from a study of T cells in Graves' hyperthyroidism and ophthalmopathy. The overall study: Pretreatment peripheral blood was obtained at initial diagnosis.

V was pared by 5 bases and J by 4 bases, with 26 bases between. Germline-derived CDR1 and CDR2 are SGHAT and FQDESV (reference sequence). This CDR3 is built from 18 residues. Findings and caveats of the study: Most clonotypes expanded in thyroid above 0.001 were likewise present in blood.

TCR beta CDR3 sequences were amplified from RNA transcripts. In the first-round RT-PCR of the TCR CDR3, the HTBI primer set was used. TCRdb independently ran MiXCR on the multiplex PCR reads; one entry per CDR3 protein. The sample holds about 480,000 distinct CDR3 sequences, roughly 14% seen once. PBMCs were sourced from over 8.5 ml fresh peripheral blood. The chain carries TRBV11-1 and TRBJ1-1; TRBD1 is a possible D gene (5 bases). This clonotype was sampled from a woman aged 18-29 years with Graves' hyperthyroidism. The sample taken for sequencing was blood. This CDR3 is CASSPGAMVRGRGTEAFF. The CDR3 DNA sequence: TGTGCCAGCAGCCCCGGAGCCATGGTTCGGGGACGTGGCACTGAAGCTTTCTTT.